One sample yielded the 25 T cell receptor beta chains listed below, sequenced in a study of T cell responses to AZD1222 COVID-19 vaccine. The protocol was immunoSEQ multiplex PCR, while the TCRdb copy is restricted to in-frame clones and leaves out a portion. This sample yields about 170,000 clones, of which 80% to 95% are seen a single time; 1.6% belongs to the top ten. The source material was peripheral blood, sampled on day 0 of AZD1222 vaccination. Receptors originate from an adult in good health.

The CDR3 DNA follows: TGTGCCAGCAGCAAAGTAATGAGGATAGATACGCAGTATTTT. It specifies CASSKVMRIDTQYF. The chain uses TRBV21-1 and TRBJ2-3; the D segment call TRBD2 is taken from the table without a DNA check. TRBV21-1 is tagged as a pseudogene. The CDR3 contains 14 residues.

This clone was seen only once. This chain links TRBV3-1 (or the pseudogene TRBV3-2) with TRBJ1-1, with unresolved D. This CDR3 region has 13 residues. Trimming took 7 bases from V and 1 from J, leaving 10 bases between them. Germline loops: CDR1 LGHDT, CDR2 YNNKEL (reference sequence). The CDR3 sequence: CASTRGGNTEAFF. As DNA, the CDR3 is TGTGCCAGCACGCGAGGAGGGAACACTGAAGCTTTCTTT.

This chain links TRBV4-2 with TRBJ1-5; no reliable D call. V lost 5 bases to trimming and J lost 0 bases, with 11 bases between them. Looked up from germline, CDR1 is LGHNA and CDR2 is YNFKEQ. The CDR3 has 15 residues. The DNA of the CDR3 is TGTGCCAGCAGCTCGACACGTTATAGCAATCAGCCCCAGCATTTT. It codes for CASSSTRYSNQPQHF.

This clone was seen just once. This chain connects TRBV30 to TRBJ2-2; 10 nucleotides agree with TRBD2. J lost 7 bases, V lost 4 bases, and 6 bases had no gene match. The CDR3 has 14 residues. Per the germline V gene, CDR1 is GTSNPN and CDR2 is SVGIG (reference sequence). This CDR3 is CAWNLAGVGGELFF. The CDR3 nucleotides read TGTGCCTGGAATCTAGCGGGAGTGGGCGGGGAGCTGTTTTTT.

This clone was counted once. J is TRBJ2-7 and V is TRBV10-3; TRBD1 matches 9 bases. CDR3 length: 16 residues. The junction had 4 bases not matched to a gene; V was cut back by 0 bases and J by 1 base. Germline values: CDR1 ENHRY, CDR2 SYGVKD. The CDR3 DNA reads TGTGCCATCAGTGAGTCTTTCGGGACAGGGTCCTACGAGCAGTACTTC. Protein sequence: CAISESFGTGSYEQYF.

This chain links TRBV4-3 with TRBJ2-2; D uncertain. V was trimmed by 8 bases and J by 4 bases, leaving 11 bases between them. Germline V gene sequence: CDR1 LGHNA, CDR2 YSLEER. This CDR3 contains 13 residues. The CDR3 reads CASGKEPTGELFF. For the CDR3, the DNA is TGCGCCAGCGGCAAGGAGCCCACCGGGGAGCTGTTTTTT.

This sequence joins TRBV12-3 or TRBV12-4 and TRBJ2-5, with a possible D match to TRBD1 (5 bases). CDR3 length: 13 amino acids. Trimming removed 5 bases at V and 2 bases at J, with 9 bases between. The CDR3 region has the DNA TGTGCCAGCAGTATATACAGGCAAGAGACCCAGTACTTC. It codes for CASSIYRQETQYF.

The chain combines TRBV11-2 with TRBJ1-3, with D hard to call. The CDR3 has 14 residues. The germline V and J ends were trimmed by 3 bases and 4 bases, with 10 bases remaining between them. Per the germline V gene, CDR1 is SGHAT and CDR2 is FQNNGV. The chain's CDR3 is CASSFPGSGNTIYF. The CDR3, as DNA: TGTGCCAGCAGCTTTCCGGGGTCGGGAAACACCATATATTTT.

The rearrangement links TRBV27 to TRBJ2-7; D is uncertain. The CDR3 has 14 residues. The V gene lost 6 bases and the J gene lost 2 bases, with 14 bases spanning the gap. Germline-derived CDR1 and CDR2 are MNHEY and SMNVEV (reference sequence). CDR3 coding DNA: TGTGCCAGCAGCCCCATCGACAAGCCCTACGAGCAGTACTTC. This codes for CASSPIDKPYEQYF.

This rearrangement joins TRBV7-2 to TRBJ2-1; no definite D call. Germline CDR1 is SGHTA and CDR2 is FQGNSA. The length of the CDR3 is 13 residues. V lost 4 bases to trimming and J lost 6 bases, with 10 bases between them. The DNA of the CDR3 is TGTGCCAGCAGCTCACCGGGCCTCAATGAGCAGTTCTTC. Residues: CASSSPGLNEQFF.

This chain links TRBV4-1 with TRBJ1-2, with D perhaps matching TRBD1 (6 bases). This CDR3 region has 17 residues. The V end lost 0 bases, the J end lost 0 bases, and 14 bases lay between the germline ends. The V gene's germline CDR1 is MGHRA and CDR2 YSYEKL. In nucleotides, the CDR3 is TGCGCCAGCAGCCAAGAGACAGGATACATTTCTAACTATGGCTACACCTTC. Amino acids: CASSQETGYISNYGYTF.

This rearrangement joins TRBV5-4 to TRBJ2-3, with D perhaps TRBD2 (6 bases). The CDR3 is 13 amino acids. Per the germline V gene, CDR1 is SGHNT and CDR2 is YYREEE (reference sequence). V was trimmed by 4 bases and J by 2 bases, leaving 8 bases between them. Here the CDR3 reads CASSGGNTDTQYF. In DNA, the CDR3 is TGTGCCAGCAGCGGGGGGAACACAGATACGCAGTATTTT.

Details on this clone: At one boundary the junction diverges from the germline segment, which might be a read error. V usage is TRBV7-7 and J usage is TRBJ2-5; D uncertain. The CDR3 totals 15 residues. The germline CDR1 and CDR2 sequences are SSHAT and FNYEAQ (reference sequence). CDR3 nucleotides: TGTGCTAGCAGCCCCCCATCGACGGCACAAGAGACCCAGTACTTC. Its translation: CASSPPSTAQETQYF.

The chain carries TRBV15 and TRBJ2-1; TRBD1 matches at 7 bases. The CDR3 spans 14 residues. Germline-derived CDR1 and CDR2 are LNHNV and YYDKDF (reference sequence). V lost 2 bases, J lost 5 bases, and 3 bases stayed unmatched. CDR3 loop: CATSRPDRDNEQFF. The CDR3 DNA reads as TGTGCCACCAGCAGACCCGACAGGGACAATGAGCAGTTCTTC.

This sequence joins TRBV27 and TRBJ2-1, with 7 bases fitting TRBD2. J gave up 5 bases and V 5 bases, and 6 bases lay outside the gene matches. The CDR3 length is 14 residues. Germline CDR1 reads MNHEY; CDR2 reads SMNVEV (reference sequence). The CDR3 bases are TGTGCCAGCAGTCGGGAGGTCCTACACAATGAGCAGTTCTTC. Translation gives CASSREVLHNEQFF.

The rearrangement uses TRBV7-9 and TRBJ2-5, with TRBD2 as a possible D gene (5 bases). The CDR3 is 14 residues long. Looked up from germline, CDR1 is SEHNR and CDR2 is FQNEAQ (reference sequence). Trimming cost V 4 bases and J 5 bases, with 14 bases left between them. CDR3 DNA sequence: TGTGCCAGCAGCTCCCGAGGGCCGGAGGAGACCCAGTACTTC. The encoded protein is CASSSRGPEETQYF.

This clone appeared a single time. This chain links TRBV4-1 with TRBJ2-7, with 15 bases identical to TRBD2. Looked up from germline, CDR1 is MGHRA and CDR2 is YSYEKL. CDR3 length equals 19 residues. The junction had 11 bases not matched to a gene; V was cut back by 4 bases and J by 1 base. The CDR3 sequence: CASSPWTSGRASSSYEQYF. CDR3 in DNA: TGCGCCAGCAGCCCCTGGACTAGCGGGAGGGCCTCTTCGTCCTACGAGCAGTACTTC.

J is TRBJ2-3 and V is TRBV19, with TRBD2 as a possible D gene (5 bases). Germline V gives CDR1 LNHDA, CDR2 SQIVND (reference sequence). Between the trimmed V and J ends, which lost 3 bases and 6 bases, there was a span of 10 bases. The CDR3 spans 13 residues. The CDR3 DNA sequence: TGTGCCAGTAGTATCGCGGGCGGCGATACGCAGTATTTT. Encoded protein: CASSIAGGDTQYF.

The J gene is TRBJ2-7, the V gene TRBV7-9; 11 bases are a match to TRBD2. Trimming cost V 2 bases and J 5 bases; bases outside gene matches: 8. The length of the CDR3 is 16 residues. CDR1 and CDR2 (germline): SEHNR, FQNEAQ (reference sequence). The CDR3 sequence: CASSLWVASGRNEQYF. CDR3 nucleotides: TGTGCCAGCAGCTTATGGGTAGCTAGCGGGAGGAACGAGCAGTACTTC.

The chain carries TRBV5-4 and TRBJ1-6; TRBD1 might be the D (6 bases). Trimming shortened V by 1 base and J by 7 bases, and 6 bases separated the two germline ends. Germline CDR1 is SGHNT and CDR2 is YYREEE (reference sequence). The CDR3 consists of 13 residues. CDR3 region: CASSLTGNSPLHF. The CDR3 DNA reads TGTGCCAGCAGCTTGACAGGGAATTCACCCCTCCACTTT.

Turning to this clone: At one boundary the junction diverges from the germline segment, which might be a read error. The chain joins TRBV7-2 to TRBJ2-5; D perhaps matches TRBD1 (6 bases). The CDR3 runs 17 residues. The germline gives CDR1 SGHTA, CDR2 FQGNSA. The CDR3, as DNA: TGTGCCAGCAGCTTAGCCCCCTCCGACAGGCCGCAAGGGACCCAGTACTTC. It specifies CASSLAPSDRPQGTQYF.

The chain is built from TRBV7-9 and TRBJ1-5, with TRBD1 matching over 9 bases. The CDR3 has 14 amino acids. Unmatched junction bases numbered 2, after V lost 3 bases and J lost 5 bases. Germline V gene sequence: CDR1 SEHNR, CDR2 FQNEAQ (reference sequence). The CDR3 coding sequence is TGTGCCAGCAGCTTCACAGGGGGCCATCAGCCCCAGCATTTT. Translating it yields CASSFTGGHQPQHF.

This chain connects TRBV4-1 to TRBJ2-1; the match to TRBD2 covers 10 bases. This CDR3 has 17 amino acids. In germline, CDR1 is MGHRA, CDR2 YSYEKL. Trimming at V came to 4 bases and at J to 5 bases, leaving 11 bases not matched to a gene. CDR3 in amino acids: CASSLPVPSGGDNEQFF. DNA for the CDR3: TGCGCCAGCAGCCTCCCCGTCCCTAGCGGGGGTGACAATGAGCAGTTCTTC.

The chain couples TRBV24-1 to TRBJ2-2; D is possibly TRBD1 or TRBD2 (5 bases each). V was pared by 3 bases and J by 4 bases, with 8 bases between. This CDR3 is 14 amino acids long. Germline CDR1 and CDR2: KGHDR and SFDVKD. As DNA, the CDR3 is TGTGCCACCAGTGATCCTGGGGGCACCGGGGAGCTGTTTTTT. As protein: CATSDPGGTGELFF.

This clone was detected once. The genes are TRBV14 and TRBJ2-2; perhaps TRBD1 as D (6 bases). CDR1 is SGHDN, CDR2 FVKESK, per germline. The CDR3 spans 15 residues. V was pared by 1 base and J by 4 bases, with 10 bases between. CDR3 residues: CASSQAQGPTGELFF. CDR3 DNA: TGTGCCAGCAGCCAAGCACAGGGCCCCACCGGGGAGCTGTTTTTT.